This is a list of T cell receptor beta chains from one sample in a study of regulatory T cells in long-lasting Graves disease. Each CDR3 protein is one row after TCRdb ran MiXCR on the multiplex PCR reads. The profile shows over 350,000 distinct CDR3 sequences, 12% to 15% of them singletons. This sample also appeared in a second study, on T cells in Graves' hyperthyroidism and ophthalmopathy.

The sequencing here drew on peripheral blood mononuclear cells (PBMCs), taken at new diagnosis, from a patient treated with antithyroid drugs. All receptors come from a woman aged 50 to 60 with Graves disease. The CDR3 runs from the conserved cysteine through the conserved F or W. The order of the fields is V gene, clone size, J gene, D gene, CDR3 protein, CDR3 DNA. A D gene is named only where the DNA matches it firmly. Clone size is given for some rows only: seen once, a few or many times, or a class if the clone is expanded.

TRBV7-9	.	TRBJ2-7	.	CASGLGQKLGEQYF	TGTGCCAGCGGCTTAGGGCAGAAACTCGGCGAGCAGTACTTC
TRBV5-6	.	TRBJ2-2	.	CASSFGPRNTGELFF	TGTGCCAGCAGCTTCGGCCCCCGAAACACCGGGGAGCTGTTTTTT
TRBV20-1	many	TRBJ2-1	.	CSARVAVDYNEQFF	TGCAGTGCTAGAGTAGCGGTAGATTACAATGAGCAGTTCTTC
TRBV5-1	.	TRBJ1-2	.	CASSPRGGYGYTF	TGCGCCAGCAGCCCACGAGGTGGCTATGGCTACACCTTC
TRBV2	many	TRBJ1-1	.	CASSEQGAGNTEAFF	TGTGCCAGCAGTGAACAGGGCGCCGGGAACACTGAAGCTTTCTTT
TRBV6-1	.	TRBJ1-6	.	CASSRAGTMTSPLHF	TGTGCCAGCAGCCGAGCCGGGACAATGACTTCACCCCTCCACTTT
TRBV5-1	many	TRBJ2-1	TRBD2	CASSITSGSVYEQFF	TGCGCCAGCAGCATTACTAGCGGGAGCGTCTATGAGCAGTTCTTC
TRBV11-3	many	TRBJ2-3	TRBD2	CASSFSGDTDTQYF	TGTGCCAGCAGCTTTAGCGGGGACACAGATACGCAGTATTTT
TRBV10-3	.	TRBJ1-3	TRBD1	CAISDDRGTGSGNTIYF	TGTGCCATCAGTGATGACAGGGGTACGGGCTCTGGAAACACCATATATTTT
TRBV29-1	.	TRBJ1-2	.	CSVEDNQGIYGYTF	TGCAGCGTTGAAGATAATCAGGGTATCTATGGCTACACCTTC
TRBV10-1	many	TRBJ2-1	TRBD2	CASSNPGTSGVSEQFF	TGCGCCAGCTCTAACCCCGGGACTAGCGGGGTCTCCGAGCAGTTCTTC
TRBV19	few	TRBJ2-2	TRBD1	CASSMTGGITGELFF	TGTGCCAGTAGTATGACAGGGGGCATCACCGGGGAGCTGTTTTTT
TRBV3-1	many	TRBJ1-5	TRBD1	CASSRGTGVGQPQHF	TGTGCCAGCAGCCGCGGAACAGGGGTAGGTCAGCCCCAGCATTTT
TRBV27	few	TRBJ2-6	.	CASTRSSGANVLTF	TGTGCCAGCACTCGTAGCTCTGGGGCCAACGTCCTGACTTTC
TRBV5-1	many	TRBJ1-1	TRBD1	CASRTTGVMDTEAFF	TGCGCCAGCCGAACGACAGGGGTGATGGACACTGAAGCTTTCTTT
TRBV6-2/TRBV6-3	.	TRBJ2-7	TRBD1	CASSYSTGSSYEQYF	TGTGCCAGCAGTTACTCGACAGGGAGTAGCTACGAGCAGTACTTC
TRBV6-1	.	TRBJ1-1	.	CASRKLGTLEAFF	TGTGCCAGCAGAAAGCTGGGGACGTTAGAAGCTTTCTTT
TRBV7-9	.	TRBJ2-1	.	CASSQAGTYNEQFF	TGTGCCAGCAGCCAGGCGGGAACCTACAATGAGCAGTTCTTC
TRBV7-9	many	TRBJ2-3	.	CASSLAVGTDTQYF	TGTGCCAGCAGCTTAGCTGTGGGAACAGATACGCAGTATTTT
TRBV5-1	many	TRBJ2-7	TRBD2	CASSFRTSGVYEQYF	TGCGCCAGCAGCTTCCGGACTAGCGGGGTCTACGAGCAGTACTTC
TRBV7-9	many	TRBJ2-2	.	CASSRLGSGELFF	TGTGCCAGCAGCCGACTAGGGTCTGGGGAGCTGTTTTTT
TRBV29-1	.	TRBJ2-1	TRBD2	CSAALGLAGGWPDEQFF	TGCAGCGCCGCCCTTGGACTAGCGGGAGGTTGGCCCGATGAGCAGTTCTTC
TRBV7-9	.	TRBJ1-6	.	CASSLSGKSSYNSPLHF	TGTGCCAGCAGCTTATCTGGGAAAAGCTCCTATAATTCACCCCTCCACTTT
TRBV9	few	TRBJ2-5	.	CASSVGLEGMWETQYF	TGTGCCAGCAGCGTAGGGCTAGAGGGGATGTGGGAGACCCAGTACTTC
TRBV7-9	once	TRBJ1-2	.	CASSLAPGDGGGYTF	TGTGCCAGCAGCTTAGCACCGGGAGACGGCGGGGGCTACACCTTC
TRBV30	.	TRBJ1-2	.	CAWSVPWRAAGKAPSYGYTF	TGTGCCTGGAGTGTCCCTTGGCGGGCGGCAGGGAAGGCCCCTAGCTATGGCTACACCTTC
TRBV3-1	.	TRBJ1-2	TRBD1	CASSQDRGQDSYGYTF	TGTGCCAGCAGCCAAGACCGGGGACAGGACTCCTATGGCTACACCTTC
TRBV19	.	TRBJ2-1	TRBD2	CASTPGGGLAGPALYNEQFF	TGTGCCAGTACCCCTGGGGGGGGACTAGCGGGACCGGCTCTATACAATGAGCAGTTCTTC
TRBV29-1	many	TRBJ1-1	.	CSAHGGHTEAFF	TGCAGCGCGCATGGCGGACACACTGAAGCTTTCTTT
TRBV10-3	.	TRBJ2-2	TRBD1	CATSQGSTGELFF	TGTGCCACGTCACAGGGGAGCACCGGGGAGCTGTTTTTT
TRBV11-2	many	TRBJ2-1	.	CASSLRLGYNEQFF	TGTGCCAGCAGCTTGAGGCTAGGATACAATGAGCAGTTCTTC
TRBV18	few	TRBJ2-1	TRBD1	CASSPPGQGKNEQFF	TGTGCCAGCTCACCACCGGGACAGGGTAAAAATGAGCAGTTCTTC
TRBV12-3/TRBV12-4	many	TRBJ2-1	TRBD2	CASSLTSGGRNEQFF	TGTGCCAGCAGTTTAACTAGCGGGGGACGCAATGAGCAGTTCTTC
TRBV5-1	many	TRBJ1-1	TRBD1	CASSLERDRVGTEAFF	TGCGCCAGCAGCTTGGAGCGGGACAGGGTTGGCACTGAAGCTTTCTTT
TRBV10-3	.	TRBJ2-2	.	CAISGSQDTGELFF	TGTGCCATCAGTGGTTCACAAGACACCGGGGAGCTGTTTTTT
TRBV5-1	many	TRBJ2-1	.	CASSRGKHEQFF	TGCGCCAGCAGCCGGGGTAAGCATGAGCAGTTCTTC
TRBV28	few	TRBJ2-1	.	CASSDRGGGYNEQFF	TGTGCCAGCAGTGATAGGGGCGGAGGTTACAATGAGCAGTTCTTC
TRBV19	.	TRBJ2-1	.	CASTPTIGPYNEQFF	TGTGCCAGTACCCCAACCATAGGGCCCTACAATGAGCAGTTCTTC
TRBV27	few	TRBJ2-7	.	CASSLSWGAVYEQYF	TGTGCCAGCAGTTTATCGTGGGGGGCCGTCTACGAGCAGTACTTC
TRBV11-2	.	TRBJ2-3	TRBD2	CASSSPLAGTSTDTQYF	TGTGCCAGCAGCTCCCCTCTAGCGGGCACTAGCACAGATACGCAGTATTTT
TRBV20-1	few	TRBJ1-1	.	CSTRVDTEAFF	TGCAGTACTAGAGTGGATACTGAAGCTTTCTTT
TRBV12-3/TRBV12-4	.	TRBJ1-6	.	CASSPGPTFNSPLHF	TGTGCCAGCAGTCCGGGCCCAACTTTTAATTCACCCCTCCACTTT
TRBV19	few	TRBJ2-7	TRBD2	CASSILGLAGDEQYF	TGTGCCAGTAGTATACTCGGACTAGCGGGAGACGAGCAGTACTTC
TRBV12-5	.	TRBJ2-3	.	CASGLGDTQYF	TGTGCTAGTGGTTTGGGGGATACGCAGTATTTT
TRBV28	many	TRBJ2-5	.	CASSLLSGETQYF	TGTGCCAGCAGTTTACTTAGCGGTGAGACCCAGTACTTC
TRBV3-1	few	TRBJ2-7	.	CASSQDSAPSYEQYF	TGTGCCAGCAGCCAAGACAGTGCTCCTTCCTACGAGCAGTACTTC
TRBV4-1	few	TRBJ2-3	TRBD2	CASSKGLAGGADTQYF	TGCGCCAGCAGCAAGGGACTAGCGGGAGGAGCAGATACGCAGTATTTT
TRBV7-3	few	TRBJ2-1	TRBD2	CASSPWGREANNEQFF	TGTGCCAGCAGCCCCTGGGGGCGGGAGGCAAACAATGAGCAGTTCTTC